What follows are 13 T cell receptor beta chains derived from one specimen sequenced in a study of cytomegalovirus exposure and HLA in healthy donors. PCR used 60 Vbeta primers and 13 Jbeta primers. The protocol was immunoSEQ multiplex PCR, while the TCRdb copy is restricted to in-frame clones and leaves out a portion. The specimen's table records approximately 100,000 clones. Input material: PBMCs. Every receptor here comes from a man aged 50 to 60 in good health and CMV-seropositive.

The chain recombines TRBV6-5 with TRBJ1-2, with D maybe TRBD1 (6 bases). The CDR3 runs 15 residues. The germline CDR1 and CDR2 sequences are MNHEY and SVGAGI. V shed 0 bases and J shed 6 bases, with 14 bases lying between them. Here the CDR3 reads CASSYSKLGQNGYTF. The DNA for the CDR3 is TGTGCCAGCAGTTACTCGAAACTCGGACAGAATGGCTACACCTTC.

The rearrangement joins TRBV7-9 to TRBJ2-7; tentative D call: TRBD2 (7 bases). Germline V gene sequence: CDR1 SEHNR, CDR2 FQNEAQ (reference sequence). Trimming took off 7 bases at V and 4 bases at J, with 17 bases between the two ends. CDR3 size: 14 residues. CDR3 sequence reads: CASTKGGDPYEQYF. The CDR3 DNA is TGTGCCAGCACCAAGGGGGGGGACCCTTACGAGCAGTACTTC. Supplemented by reference TRBV7-9 and TRBJ2-7, the full variable domain reads DTGVSQNPRHKITKRGQNVTFRCDPISEHNRLYWYRQTLGQGPEFLTYFQNEAQLEKSRLLSDRFSAERPKGSFSTLEIQRTEQGDSAMYLCASTKGGDPYEQYFGPGTRLTVT.

The rearrangement joins TRBV11-3 to TRBJ1-1; D is undetermined. Per germline, CDR1 SGHNT and CDR2 YENEEA. CDR3 length: 12 amino acids. V lost 0 bases to trimming and J lost 9 bases, with 8 bases between them. The CDR3 here is CASSLEFPKAFF. CDR3 DNA: TGTGCCAGCAGCTTAGAGTTCCCCAAAGCTTTCTTT.

The rearrangement joins TRBV2 to TRBJ1-5; D remains ambiguous. This CDR3 region has 12 residues. Trimming pared 2 bases from V and 10 bases from J, leaving 9 bases between. The germline CDR1 and CDR2 sequences are SNHLY and FYNNEI. CDR3 in DNA: TGTGCCAGCAGTGAACGGGTTTCCCCCCAGCATTTT. Translated: CASSERVSPQHF.

For the CDR3, the DNA is TGTGCCAGCAGTTACGCGGACAGGAGGGTGTACGAGCAGTACTTC. Its protein product is CASSYADRRVYEQYF. The chain employs TRBV6-5 and TRBJ2-7, with D tentatively TRBD1 (7 bases). The V end was cut by 2 bases, the J end by 4 bases, with 15 bases between. The CDR3 consists of 15 residues. Per the germline V gene, CDR1 is MNHEY and CDR2 is SVGAGI.

The chain joins TRBV4-3 to TRBJ1-1; 9 bases align to TRBD1. The germline V gene has CDR1 LGHNA and CDR2 YSLEER. With 8 bases clipped from V and 1 base from J, the junction kept 5 bases outside the gene matches. The CDR3 is made up of 14 amino acids. CDR3 sequence reads: CASASGQGNTEAFF. CDR3 bases: TGCGCCAGCGCCTCGGGACAGGGGAACACTGAAGCTTTCTTT.

The rearrangement uses TRBV6-1 and TRBJ1-1, with 9 nucleotides matching TRBD1. This CDR3 has 18 amino acids. The germline CDR1 and CDR2 sequences are MNHNS and SASEGT. V dropped 3 bases and J dropped 3; count of bases not matched to a gene: 14. The CDR3 reads CASSDRVTGGGWYTEAFF. The CDR3 bases are TGTGCCAGCAGTGATCGGGTCACAGGGGGCGGTTGGTACACTGAAGCTTTCTTT.

J is TRBJ2-2 and V is TRBV6-5, with a tentative D call TRBD1 (6 bases). Germline V gene lookup returns CDR1 MNHEY and CDR2 SVGAGI. V dropped 3 bases and J dropped 7 bases, with 15 bases sitting between them. This CDR3 has 15 residues. CDR3 nucleotides: TGTGCCAGCAGTTATAAGCGTCCAGGGGTCGGGGAGCTGTTTTTT. It translates to CASSYKRPGVGELFF.

The chain has TRBV7-9 and TRBJ2-1, with 8 positions matching TRBD2. After removal of 3 bases from V and 6 bases from J, the junction contained 1 base not matched to a gene. Germline CDR1 and CDR2: SEHNR and FQNEAQ (reference sequence). The CDR3 consists of 13 residues. The DNA of the CDR3 is TGTGCCAGCAGCTTTACTAGCGGCAATGAGCAGTTCTTC. Protein sequence: CASSFTSGNEQFF.

The chain joins TRBV2 to TRBJ2-7, with D possibly TRBD1 on 6 matching bases. The CDR3 sequence is 13 residues long. The ends were cut back, 4 bases at V and 3 bases at J, with 10 bases in the middle. Germline lookup yields CDR1 SNHLY and CDR2 FYNNEI. The CDR3 loop is CASSVGRGYEQYF. The CDR3 nucleotides read TGTGCCAGCAGTGTCGGCAGGGGCTACGAGCAGTACTTC.

The V gene is TRBV5-1, the J gene TRBJ2-1, with no clear D. The V end was cut by 7 bases, the J end by 5 bases, with 13 bases between. Germline V gene sequence: CDR1 SGHRS, CDR2 YFSETQ. This CDR3 comprises 13 residues. CDR3 DNA: TGCGCCAGCCCCCTGAGAGTCGACAATGAGCAGTTCTTC. It codes for CASPLRVDNEQFF.

The chain couples TRBV19 to TRBJ2-7; TRBD2 matches 9 bases. The CDR3 length is 17 residues. Per germline, CDR1 LNHDA and CDR2 SQIVND (reference sequence). Trimming took 6 bases from V and 0 from J; bases not matched to a gene: 12. CDR3 bases: TGTGCCAGTAGCACTTCTGGACTAGCGCGTCGCTCCTACGAGCAGTACTTC. It translates to CASSTSGLARRSYEQYF. Based on the CDR3 plus reference TRBV19 and TRBJ2-7, the full variable domain is DGGITQSPKYLFRKEGQNVTLSCEQNLNHDAMYWYRQDPGQGLRLIYYSQIVNDFQKGDIAEGYSVSREKKESFPLTVTSAQKNPTAFYLCASSTSGLARRSYEQYFGPGTRLTVT.

The chain combines TRBV15 with TRBJ2-7, with D maybe TRBD1 (6 bases). V gave up 1 base and J gave up 3 bases, with 13 bases separating them. In germline, CDR1 is LNHNV, CDR2 YYDKDF (reference sequence). The CDR3 is 15 amino acids. CDR3 sequence reads: CATSRGGGLDYEQYV. CDR3 DNA: TGTGCCACCAGCAGAGGTGGGGGCCTAGACTACGAGCAGTACGTC.